The clone carrying this T cell receptor beta chain was found many times. The data were taken from a study of response to subunit inactivated influenza vaccine. The CDR3 loop spans 15 amino acids. CDR1 is SGHRS, CDR2 YFSETQ, per germline. Trimming left V 4 bases short and J 6 bases short, with 18 bases between. TCRdb re-analysed the RT-PCR reads in MiXCR, keeping a single row per CDR3 protein. The data show over 750,000 distinct CDR3 sequences, about 20% seen once. The origin of this receptor is a man aged 50-59 years who received an inactivated influenza vaccine. Sequenced material: PBMCs from blood, taken around 5 days after vaccination. V is TRBV5-1 and J is TRBJ2-3; D might be TRBD1 (5 bases). The CDR3 loop reads CASSPGAQTHDTQYF. CDR3 DNA sequence: TGCGCCAGCAGCCCTGGGGCGCAAACACATGATACGCAGTATTTT.